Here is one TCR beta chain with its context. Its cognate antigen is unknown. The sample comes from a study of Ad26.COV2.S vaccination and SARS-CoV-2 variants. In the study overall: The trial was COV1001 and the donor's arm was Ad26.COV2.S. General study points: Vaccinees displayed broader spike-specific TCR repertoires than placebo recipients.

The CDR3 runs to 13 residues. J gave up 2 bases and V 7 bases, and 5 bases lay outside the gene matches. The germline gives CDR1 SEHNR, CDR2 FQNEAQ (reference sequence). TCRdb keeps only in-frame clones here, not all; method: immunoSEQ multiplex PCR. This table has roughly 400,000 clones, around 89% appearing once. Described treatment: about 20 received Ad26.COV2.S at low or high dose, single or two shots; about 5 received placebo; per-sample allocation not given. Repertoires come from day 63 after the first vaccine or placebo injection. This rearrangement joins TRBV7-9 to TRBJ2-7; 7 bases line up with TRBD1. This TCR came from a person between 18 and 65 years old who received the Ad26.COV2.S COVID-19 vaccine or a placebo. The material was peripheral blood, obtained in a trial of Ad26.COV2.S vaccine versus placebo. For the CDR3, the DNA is TGTGCCAGCATCGGGACAGAACCCTACGAGCAGTACTTC. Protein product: CASIGTEPYEQYF. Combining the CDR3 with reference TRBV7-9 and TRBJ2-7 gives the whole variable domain DTGVSQNPRHKITKRGQNVTFRCDPISEHNRLYWYRQTLGQGPEFLTYFQNEAQLEKSRLLSDRFSAERPKGSFSTLEIQRTEQGDSAMYLCASIGTEPYEQYFGPGTRLTVT.